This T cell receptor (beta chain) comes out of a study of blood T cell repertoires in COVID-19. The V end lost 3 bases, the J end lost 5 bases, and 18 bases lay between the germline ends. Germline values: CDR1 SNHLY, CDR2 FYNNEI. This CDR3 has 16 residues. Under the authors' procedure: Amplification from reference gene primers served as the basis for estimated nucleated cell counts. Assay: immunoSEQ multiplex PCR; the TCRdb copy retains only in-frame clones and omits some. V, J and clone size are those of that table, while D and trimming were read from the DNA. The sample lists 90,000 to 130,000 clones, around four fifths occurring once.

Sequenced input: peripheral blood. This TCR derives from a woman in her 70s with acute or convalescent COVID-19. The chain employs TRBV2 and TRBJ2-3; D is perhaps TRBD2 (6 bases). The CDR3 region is CASSDPGLMLEDTQYF. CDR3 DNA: TGTGCCAGCAGTGACCCGGGACTGATGCTCGAAGATACGCAGTATTTT. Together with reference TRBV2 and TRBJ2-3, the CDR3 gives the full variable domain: EPEVTQTPSHQVTQMGQEVILRCVPISNHLYFYWYRQILGQKVEFLVSFYNNEISEKSEIFDDQFSVERPDGSNFTLKIRSTKLEDSAMYFCASSDPGLMLEDTQYFGPGTRLTVL.